These 4 T cell receptor beta chains originate from one sample sequenced in a study of T-cell reconstitution after alpha-beta-depleted transplantation in children (dated by TCRdb to 2016 to 2018). According to the study, the label for this sample's time point signals: day 60 (about 2 months) after transplantation. The intended sense of this specimen's treatment or condition label: allogeneic hematopoietic cell transplantation with graft depleted of TCRalphabeta T cells and CD19 B cells. Libraries were built with PCR. Sequenced using an Illumina HiSeq 2500. TCR libraries were prepared with molecular barcoding, using unique molecular identifiers to normalize TCRbeta repertoire quantification. TCRdb redid the processing of the public reads, applying fastp at Q25 and MiXCR, and retained in-frame beta chains. A single entry per CDR3 protein holds the most common genes and DNA from its merged rows. In this sample the table shows over 100,000 distinct CDR3 sequences, around 6% of which occur a single time. Jointly, the top ten make up around 5.6% of the sample.

The sequences come from PBMCs, mostly from graft donor cells, collected 60 days after TCRalphabeta/CD19-depleted stem cell transplant. The source is a female patient aged 2 to 10 who had a stem cell transplant for Fanconi anemia, so the T cells may come from the graft donor.

This clonotype was counted a few times. V and J are TRBV14 and TRBJ1-2, with D unresolved. The germline V gene encodes CDR1 SGHDN and CDR2 FVKESK. CDR3 length equals 12 residues. V lost 1 base to trimming and J lost 8 bases, with 8 bases between them. The CDR3 DNA reads as TGTGCCAGCAGCCAAGGGATTTGGGGCTACACCTTC. This gives the protein CASSQGIWGYTF.

The CDR3 reads CASTTLGPGTQYF. The CDR3 nucleotides are TGTGCCAGTACCACCCTGGGTCCCGGGACCCAGTACTTC. The chain has TRBV5-5 and TRBJ2-5; D unresolved. Trimming left V 8 bases short and J 7 bases short, with 18 bases between. CDR3 size: 13 residues. CDR1 is SGHKS and CDR2 is YYEKEE in the germline V gene (reference sequence). The whole variable domain, remainder taken from reference TRBV5-5 and TRBJ2-5, is DAGVTQSPTHLIKTRGQQVTLRCSPISGHKSVSWYQQVLGQGPQFIFQYYEKEERGRGNFPDRFSARQFPNYSSELNVNALLLGDSALYLCASTTLGPGTQYFGPGTRLLVL.

This clonotype was counted many times. V gene TRBV10-3 combines with J gene TRBJ2-1; D uncertain. This CDR3 spans 14 amino acids. Germline V gene data show CDR1 as ENHRY and CDR2 as SYGVKD. Trimming left V 4 bases short and J 2 bases short, with 9 bases between. The CDR3 reads CAISGMAAYNEQFF. DNA of the CDR3: TGTGCCATCAGTGGGATGGCCGCCTACAATGAGCAGTTCTTC.

As to this clonotype: One base away lies a much larger clone, so this may be a sequencing read error. No conserved phenylalanine or tryptophan ends this CDR3, so it is likely a read error. The chain recombines TRBV20-1 with TRBJ1-1, with a possible D match to TRBD1 (5 bases). There are 13 residues in the CDR3. Germline V gene data show CDR1 as DFQATT and CDR2 as SNEGSKA (reference sequence). The germline V and J ends were trimmed by 5 bases and 2 bases, with 12 bases remaining between them. The CDR3 DNA reads TGCAGTGCTCAAGGGACGGTTAACACTGAAGCTTTCTGT. This gives the protein CSAQGTVNTEAFC.